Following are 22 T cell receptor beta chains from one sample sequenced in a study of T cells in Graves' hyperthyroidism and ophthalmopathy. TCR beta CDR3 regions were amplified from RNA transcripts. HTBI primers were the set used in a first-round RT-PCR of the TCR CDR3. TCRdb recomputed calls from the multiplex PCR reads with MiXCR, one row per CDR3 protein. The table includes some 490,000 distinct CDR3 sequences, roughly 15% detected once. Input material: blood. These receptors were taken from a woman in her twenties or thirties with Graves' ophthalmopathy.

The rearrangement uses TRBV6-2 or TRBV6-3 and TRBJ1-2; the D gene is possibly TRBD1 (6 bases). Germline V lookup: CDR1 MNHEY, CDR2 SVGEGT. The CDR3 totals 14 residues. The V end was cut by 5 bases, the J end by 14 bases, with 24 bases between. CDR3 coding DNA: TGTGCCAGCAGTCCACCCGGGACACTTCTCTTCCAGACCTTC. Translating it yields CASSPPGTLLFQTF.

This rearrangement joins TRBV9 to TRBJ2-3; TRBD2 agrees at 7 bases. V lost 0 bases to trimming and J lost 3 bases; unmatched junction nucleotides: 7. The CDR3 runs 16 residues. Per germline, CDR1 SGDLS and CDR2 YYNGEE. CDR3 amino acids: CASSVGVAGPTDTQYF. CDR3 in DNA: TGTGCCAGCAGCGTAGGCGTAGCGGGCCCTACAGATACGCAGTATTTT.

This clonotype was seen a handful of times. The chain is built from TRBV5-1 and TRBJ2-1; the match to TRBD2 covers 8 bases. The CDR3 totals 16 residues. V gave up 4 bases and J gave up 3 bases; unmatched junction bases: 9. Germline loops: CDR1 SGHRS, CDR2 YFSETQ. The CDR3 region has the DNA TGCGCCAGCAGCCCCTTCGGGGGGGATCTCTACAATGAGCAGTTCTTC. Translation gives CASSPFGGDLYNEQFF.

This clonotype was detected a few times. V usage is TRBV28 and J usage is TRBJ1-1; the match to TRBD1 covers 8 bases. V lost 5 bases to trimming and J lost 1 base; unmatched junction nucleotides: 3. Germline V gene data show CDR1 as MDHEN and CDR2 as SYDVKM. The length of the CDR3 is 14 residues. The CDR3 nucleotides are TGTGCCAGCAGTCCACAGGGGGGGAACACTGAAGCTTTCTTT. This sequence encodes CASSPQGGNTEAFF.

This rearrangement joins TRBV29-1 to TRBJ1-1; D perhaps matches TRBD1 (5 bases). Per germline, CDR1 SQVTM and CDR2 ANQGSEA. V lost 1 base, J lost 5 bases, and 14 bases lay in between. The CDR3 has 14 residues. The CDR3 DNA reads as TGCAGCGTTGAAGTCCAGGGAAGTTTGACTGAAGCTTTCTTT. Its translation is CSVEVQGSLTEAFF.

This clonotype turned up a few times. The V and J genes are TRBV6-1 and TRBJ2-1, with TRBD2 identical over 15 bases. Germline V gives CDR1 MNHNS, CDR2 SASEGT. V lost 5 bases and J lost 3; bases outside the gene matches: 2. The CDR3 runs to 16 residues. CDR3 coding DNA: TGTGCCAGCAGTTGGACTAGCGGGAGGGGCTACAATGAGCAGTTCTTC. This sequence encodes CASSWTSGRGYNEQFF.

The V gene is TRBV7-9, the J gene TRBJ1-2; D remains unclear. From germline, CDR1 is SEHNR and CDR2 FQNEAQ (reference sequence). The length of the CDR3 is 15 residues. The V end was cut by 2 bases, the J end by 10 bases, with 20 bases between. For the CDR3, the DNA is TGTGCCAGCAGCTTACTCCCCAGTTCACCGGGAGACTACACCTTC. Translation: CASSLLPSSPGDYTF. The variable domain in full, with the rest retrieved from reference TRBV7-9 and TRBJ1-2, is DTGVSQNPRHKITKRGQNVTFRCDPISEHNRLYWYRQTLGQGPEFLTYFQNEAQLEKSRLLSDRFSAERPKGSFSTLEIQRTEQGDSAMYLCASSLLPSSPGDYTFGSGTRLTVV.

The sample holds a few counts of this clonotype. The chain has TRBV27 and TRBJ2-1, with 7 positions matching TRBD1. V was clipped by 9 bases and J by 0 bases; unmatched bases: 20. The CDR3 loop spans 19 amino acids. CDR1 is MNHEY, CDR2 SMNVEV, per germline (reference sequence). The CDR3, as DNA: TGTGCCAGAGTGAGGGTCGGACGAGGGGGCCCTCACTCCTACAATGAGCAGTTCTTC. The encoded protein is CARVRVGRGGPHSYNEQFF.

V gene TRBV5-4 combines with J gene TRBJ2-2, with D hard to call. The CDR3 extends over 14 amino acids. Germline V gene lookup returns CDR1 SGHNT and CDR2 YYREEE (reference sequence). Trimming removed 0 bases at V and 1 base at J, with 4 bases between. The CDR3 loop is CASSLGQNTGELFF. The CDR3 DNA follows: TGTGCCAGCAGCTTGGGCCAGAACACCGGGGAGCTGTTTTTT.

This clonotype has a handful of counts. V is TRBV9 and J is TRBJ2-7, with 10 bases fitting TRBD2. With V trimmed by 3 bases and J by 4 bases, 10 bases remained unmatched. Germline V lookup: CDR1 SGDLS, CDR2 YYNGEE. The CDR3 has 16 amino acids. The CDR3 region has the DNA TGTGCCAGCAGCGCTCGCGGGGGACTAGCGAGGTACGAGCAGTACTTC. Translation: CASSARGGLARYEQYF.

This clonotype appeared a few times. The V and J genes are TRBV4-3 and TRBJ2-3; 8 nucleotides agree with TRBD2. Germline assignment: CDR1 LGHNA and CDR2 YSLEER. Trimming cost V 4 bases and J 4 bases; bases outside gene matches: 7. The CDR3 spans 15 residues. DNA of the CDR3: TGCGCCAGCAGCCCAGCGGGAGCGGGCGCAGATACGCAGTATTTT. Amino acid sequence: CASSPAGAGADTQYF.

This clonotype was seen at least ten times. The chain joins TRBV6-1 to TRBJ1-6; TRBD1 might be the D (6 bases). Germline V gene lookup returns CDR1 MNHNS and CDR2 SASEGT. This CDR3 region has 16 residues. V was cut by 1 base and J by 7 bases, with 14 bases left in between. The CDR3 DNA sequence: TGTGCCAGCAGTGAAGTATTGGGGGCGAGGAATTCACCCCTCCACTTT. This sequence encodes CASSEVLGARNSPLHF.

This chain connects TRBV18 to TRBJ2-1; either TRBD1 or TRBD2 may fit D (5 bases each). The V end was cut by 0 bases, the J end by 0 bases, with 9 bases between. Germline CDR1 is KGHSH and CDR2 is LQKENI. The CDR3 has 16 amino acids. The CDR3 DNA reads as TGTGCCAGCTCACCACCGAGGGGAAGCTCCTACAATGAGCAGTTCTTC. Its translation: CASSPPRGSSYNEQFF.

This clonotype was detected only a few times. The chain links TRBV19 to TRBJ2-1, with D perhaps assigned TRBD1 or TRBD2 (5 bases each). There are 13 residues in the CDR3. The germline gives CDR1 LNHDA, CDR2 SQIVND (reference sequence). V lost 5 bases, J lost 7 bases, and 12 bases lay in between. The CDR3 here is CASSWGPENEQFF. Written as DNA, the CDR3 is TGTGCCAGTAGTTGGGGACCGGAAAATGAGCAGTTCTTC.

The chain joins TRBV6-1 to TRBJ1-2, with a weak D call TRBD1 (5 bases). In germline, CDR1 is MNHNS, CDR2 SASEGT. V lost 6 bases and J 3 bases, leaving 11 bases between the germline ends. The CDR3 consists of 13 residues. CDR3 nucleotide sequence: TGTGCCAGCAGGAAACCGGGGGACTATGGCTACACCTTC. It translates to CASRKPGDYGYTF.

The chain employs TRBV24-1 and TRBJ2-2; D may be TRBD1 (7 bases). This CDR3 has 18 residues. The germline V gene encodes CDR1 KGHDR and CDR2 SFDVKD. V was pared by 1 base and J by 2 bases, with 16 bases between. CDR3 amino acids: CATSDFGRRGLNTGELFF. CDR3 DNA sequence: TGTGCCACCAGTGATTTTGGTAGGAGGGGGCTTAACACCGGGGAGCTGTTTTTT.

CDR3 loop: CASSMLGNEQFF. The CDR3 DNA is TGTGCCAGTAGTATGTTAGGGAATGAGCAGTTCTTC. J is TRBJ2-1 and V is TRBV19; unclear D gene. The length of the CDR3 is 12 residues. V was cut by 3 bases and J by 7 bases, with 7 bases left in between. Germline V CDR1 and CDR2: LNHDA, SQIVND (reference sequence).

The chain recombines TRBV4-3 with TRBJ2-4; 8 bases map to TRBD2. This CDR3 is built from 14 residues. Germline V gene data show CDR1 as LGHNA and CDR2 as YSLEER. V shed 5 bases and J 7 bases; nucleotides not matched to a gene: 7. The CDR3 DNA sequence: TGCGCCAGCAGCGTCCAGCGGGAGAGCAACATTCAGTACTTC. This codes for CASSVQRESNIQYF.

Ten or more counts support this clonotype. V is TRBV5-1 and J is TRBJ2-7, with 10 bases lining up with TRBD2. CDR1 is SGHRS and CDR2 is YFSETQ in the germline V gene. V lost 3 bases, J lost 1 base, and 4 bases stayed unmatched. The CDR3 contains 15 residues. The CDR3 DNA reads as TGCGCCAGCAGCTCTAGCGGGAGTCGGTCCTACGAGCAGTACTTC. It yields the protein CASSSSGSRSYEQYF.

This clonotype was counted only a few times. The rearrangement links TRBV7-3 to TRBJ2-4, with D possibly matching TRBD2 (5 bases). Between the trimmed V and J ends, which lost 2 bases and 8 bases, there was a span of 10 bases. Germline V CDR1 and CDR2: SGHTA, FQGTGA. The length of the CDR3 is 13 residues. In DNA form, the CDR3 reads TGTGCCAGCAGCTTAGAGAGGGAAGACATTCAGTACTTC. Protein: CASSLEREDIQYF.

CDR3 residues: CASSYPDRADRRGNTIYF. In DNA, the CDR3 is TGTGCCAGCAGTTATCCCGACAGGGCTGATCGACGTGGAAACACCATATATTTT. This rearrangement joins TRBV6-5 to TRBJ1-3, with 7 bases identical to TRBD1. CDR1 MNHEY and CDR2 SVGAGI come from the germline V gene. V gave up 3 bases and J gave up 3 bases; unmatched junction bases: 14. The CDR3 runs to 18 residues.

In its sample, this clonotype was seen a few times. The CDR3 region has the DNA TGTGCCAGCAGTAAGATCGGCTACGAGCAGTACTTC. Its protein is CASSKIGYEQYF. The chain links TRBV28 to TRBJ2-7, with no clear D. V gave up 5 bases and J gave up 3 bases, with 8 bases separating them. The CDR3 covers 12 residues. Germline assignment: CDR1 MDHEN and CDR2 SYDVKM.